What follows describes a single T cell receptor beta chain. This clone has more than one count but fewer than ten. No cognate antigen has been identified for it. Base qualities are missing; no much larger clone stands one base away. The entire isolated RNA was reverse transcribed using the High Capacity cDNA Reverse Transcription Kit, and thus expressed TCRB transcripts were sequenced. Deep immunoSEQ sequencing was applied to naive, central memory and regulatory T cell samples, giving an average of around 3.8 million total reads per sample. Sorted cells were lysed in RLT buffer and RNA was extracted with DNase-treated RNeasy Micro or Mini kits, depending on cell number. Each cell subset was processed on its own to prevent cross-contamination, while patient and healthy donor samples were processed together. TCRB sequences were amplified from cDNA with the immunoSEQ multiplex PCR, producing 87-bp fragments spanning the CDR3 region. Sequencing of the amplicons was performed on the Illumina HiSeq platform. Under the source paper's analysis protocol: Synthetic template baselines were used to correct PCR bias computationally, reads within Hamming distance 2 were collapsed, and singletons that could not be merged were discarded. Reads were aligned against IMGT so that V, D and J genes, CDR3 length and insertions or deletions at six rearrangement sites could be assigned. Within each subset, clonotype counts were normalized to the number of sorted cells before true diversity and Gini coefficients were calculated with the tcR R package. Repertoire sharing was quantified using the overlap coefficient calculated on TCRB nucleotide sequences. TCRdb limited this immuneACCESS table to in-frame rearrangements with V and J called. A share of clones is missing; checked studies link under half to unresolved V genes, and the rest is unexplained. The V and J calls and clone size were taken over from that table, and D and trimming were inferred from the DNA. The sample includes more than 150,000 clones, with less than 15% observed a single time. Of the sample, around 0.63% is held by the ten largest clones.

From each donor, a single peripheral blood sample of 90 to 150 mL on average was drawn into heparinised tubes. Naive, central memory, regulatory and stem cell-like memory CD4+ T cells were sorted on a BD FACSAria II using a panel including CD45RO, CCR7, CD25, CD127, CD95 and CD27. A purity above 95% was achieved for all sorted populations. PBMCs were separated immediately by Lymphoprep density gradient centrifugation and were stained directly, without being cultured. Samples were stained and sorted in pairs, with one healthy donor and one patient per experiment, so that batch effects were minimized. These data are taken from a study of beta chain features in type 1 diabetes listed by TCRdb under 2018. Regarding the complete study: Mean age, gender distribution, total cell number and subset yield were not different between patients and healthy donors. Regulatory and stem cell-like memory subsets were isolated from only 8 patients and roughly eight healthy donors, whereas naive and central memory subsets came from all 30 or so donors. A total of some 100,000,000 sorted cells were examined across all samples, and a strong correlation was observed between cell number per subset and RNA yield. In the study, recently diagnosed type 1 diabetes patients and matched healthy donors were compared on the TCRB repertoires of their sorted circulating CD4+ T cell subsets.

What the research found in general, with its limitations: Only small numbers of individuals were included in the HLA sub-analyses, which left unresolved whether HLA type had any influence on TCRB rearrangement. Because cDNA was sequenced instead of genomic DNA, activated cells with high expression could be over-represented, although the groups did not differ in activation or CD3 levels. In all four CD4+ subsets, TCRB CDR3 length was moderately but significantly shorter in type 1 diabetes patients. At VDJ recombination sites, patients with type 1 diabetes made fewer insertions and deleted more nucleotides, a pattern implying thymic rearrangement abnormalities. PCR might favor shorter templates, but patient and control samples were amplified and corrected together, so any skew would affect both groups equally. The naive, central memory and regulatory TCRB repertoires appeared to resemble one another more closely among patients than among healthy donors.

The source material was central memory CD4+ T cells from blood. The sequence came from a woman aged 18 to 35 in good health.

The CDR3 protein: CASSPLSSNTEAFF. The DNA sequence is as follows: TGTGCCAGCAGCCCCCTTTCCTCCAACACTGAAGCTTTCTTT. The chain uses TRBV7-9 and TRBJ1-1; the D gene remains uncertain. V is pared back by 5 bases and J by 2 bases, with 12 bases lying between the germline termini. The CDR3 covers 14 residues, taking in both the cysteine and the phenylalanine. Only the CDR3 DNA is retained, 42 bases long and in frame from the first base. The germline V gene (reference sequence) yields SEHNR for CDR1 and FQNEAQ for CDR2.